This TCR beta chain was obtained from a study of blood T cell repertoires in COVID-19. Overall study context: Sources were T cells, B-cell-depleted T cells, or PBMCs; the material itself was cDNA or gDNA.

The CDR3 consists of 14 residues. Trimming cost V 0 bases and J 7 bases, with 10 bases left between them. CDR1 and CDR2 from the germline V gene are PRHDT and FYEKMQ (reference sequence). The data were produced by immunoSEQ multiplex PCR, yet TCRdb's version contains in-frame clones alone and is incomplete. The sample holds around 370,000 clones, roughly 90% seen once. The material sequenced was peripheral blood. This chain uses TRBV13 with TRBJ1-5; maybe TRBD1 (5 bases). The TCR comes from a woman in her 70s with COVID-19, enrolled during active disease. DNA of the CDR3: TGTGCCAGCAGCTTAGGGGCAGGGTGGCAGCCCCAGCATTTT. It yields the protein CASSLGAGWQPQHF. Variable domain in full (rest from reference TRBV13 and TRBJ1-5): AAGVIQSPRHLIKEKRETATLKCYPIPRHDTVYWYQQGPGQDPQFLISFYEKMQSDKGSIPDRFSAQQFSDYHSELNMSSLELGDSALYFCASSLGAGWQPQHFGDGTRLSIL.